This T cell receptor beta chain was sequenced during a study of CD8+ T cells in alopecia areata (dated 2018 in TCRdb). The study in broad terms: The treated patients took part in an open-label pilot trial in which moderate-to-severe alopecia areata was treated with oral tofacitinib at 5 to 10 mg twice daily. Tofacitinib was administered for 6 to 18 months, and 6 months of follow-up off drug were then conducted to assess delayed response and recurrence. In treated patients, disease severity was measured using the SALT score, which gives the percentage of scalp surface area affected. High-throughput TCRbeta sequencing was used to examine T cell clonal expansion in alopecia areata in both the C3H/HeJ mouse model and human patients. On the human side, TCRbeta sequencing was run on scalp tissue and on sorted CD4+ and CD8+ peripheral blood T cells from healthy controls and from alopecia areata patients with either patchy or totalis/universalis disease. Tofacitinib-treated patients had biopsies at baseline and at 4 and 24 weeks of treatment, with a later scalp biopsy in several patients. Clonality in the scalp was compared among normal scalp (n=4), patchy alopecia areata scalp (n=8), and alopecia totalis/universalis scalp (n=8). The RNA source kit depended on sample type: the PAXgene miRNA kit for fixed scalp, the miRNeasy kit for PBMCs, and the RNeasy kit for mouse skin. TCRbeta CDR3 regions were amplified by immunoSEQ multiplex PCR with 35 Vbeta forward and 13 Jbeta reverse primers.

Interpreted using the paper, the treatment or condition label stands for: oral pan-JAK inhibitor, 5-10 mg twice daily. From alopecia areata patients, peripheral blood was collected along with lesional scalp punch biopsies. PBMCs were isolated by density centrifugation and stained for CD3, CD4 and CD8, and CD4+ and CD8+ T cells were sorted on a FACSAria. About this clone itself: It has no known antigen specificity. Per-base quality was not reported, and no clone a single base away is much larger than it.

The CDR3 has 14 amino acids, counting the end cysteine and phenylalanine. Here the CDR3 DNA is all that survives: 42 bases in frame from base 1. Trimming costs V 0 bases and J 2 bases, and their ends lie 9 bases apart. CDR1 and CDR2 are read off the germline V gene as SGDLS and YYNGEE. Library preparation used the immunoSEQ multiplex PCR assay. RNA was extracted from all samples and reverse transcribed into cDNA, which served as template for TCR sequencing. SuperScript III was used for first-strand cDNA synthesis, primed with a 2:1 mix of oligo-dT and random hexamers. A synthetic immune receptor repertoire was used to gauge amplification bias, and whatever bias remained was removed computationally. The original pipeline was this. After raw reads were preprocessed to remove errors, the CDR3 was defined following IMGT conventions as running from the conserved cysteine to phenylalanine. Clonality was calculated as 1 minus Shannon entropy normalized by log2 of the number of productive unique TCRs. Whether each scalp clone was CD4 or CD8 was inferred by checking scalp TCRbeta sequences against the CD4 and CD8 repertoires from sorted blood. In its TCRdb copy, this immuneACCESS table keeps in-frame sequences only and misses some clones. Where compared with another copy, unresolved V genes explain less than half of these, and the others have no known cause. V and J calls and clone size are as listed in that table; D and trimming were resolved from the DNA. The sample profile shows about 200,000 clones; about two fifths of them were found once. Together, the top ten hold roughly 0.5% of the sample.

Overall study results and their limits: Many expanded lesional clones persisted in scalp and blood during tofacitinib treatment, which may partly explain relapse after stopping treatment. Higher clonality and more expanded CD8+ clones were observed in lesional scalp than in normal scalp, particularly in alopecia totalis/universalis, a finding suggestive of antigenic drive. Compared with mice, TCR sequences shared between patients were less clear, possibly partly because of HLA diversity across the patient population. The treated cohort was small, with a single nonresponder, so links between baseline CD8+ expansion and response need larger studies. Tofacitinib significantly decreased scalp clonality and the number of expanded CD8+ clones among the top 100 scalp clones. Scalp TCR repertoire analysis is complicated because resident alphabeta T cells in normal human skin are also sequenced, whereas mouse skin is dominated by gammadelta T cells.

The sequence is built from TRBV9 and TRBJ2-7; no D gene is confidently identified. This clonotype originated in a human donor with alopecia areata. The material was CD4+ T cells sorted from blood, obtained between weeks 30 and 35, from a patient treated with tofacitinib. The CDR3 corresponds to CASSVGVGAYEQYF. The nucleotides read TGTGCCAGCAGCGTAGGGGTCGGAGCCTACGAGCAGTACTTC.